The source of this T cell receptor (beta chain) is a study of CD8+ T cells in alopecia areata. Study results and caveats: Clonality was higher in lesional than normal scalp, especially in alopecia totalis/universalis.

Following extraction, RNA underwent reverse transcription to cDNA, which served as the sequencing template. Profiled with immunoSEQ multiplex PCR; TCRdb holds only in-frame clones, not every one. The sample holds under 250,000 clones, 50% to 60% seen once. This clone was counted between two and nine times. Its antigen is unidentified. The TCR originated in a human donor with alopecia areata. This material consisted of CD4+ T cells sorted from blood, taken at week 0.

The CDR3 region is CAWSGAGLNTEAFF. CDR3 bases: TGTGCCTGGAGTGGGGCAGGGCTGAACACTGAAGCTTTCTTT. This chain links TRBV30 with TRBJ1-1; a possible D gene is TRBD1 (5 bases). From germline, CDR1 is GTSNPN and CDR2 SVGIG (reference sequence). Trimming removed 1 base at V and 0 bases at J, with 9 bases between. The CDR3 length is 14 residues.